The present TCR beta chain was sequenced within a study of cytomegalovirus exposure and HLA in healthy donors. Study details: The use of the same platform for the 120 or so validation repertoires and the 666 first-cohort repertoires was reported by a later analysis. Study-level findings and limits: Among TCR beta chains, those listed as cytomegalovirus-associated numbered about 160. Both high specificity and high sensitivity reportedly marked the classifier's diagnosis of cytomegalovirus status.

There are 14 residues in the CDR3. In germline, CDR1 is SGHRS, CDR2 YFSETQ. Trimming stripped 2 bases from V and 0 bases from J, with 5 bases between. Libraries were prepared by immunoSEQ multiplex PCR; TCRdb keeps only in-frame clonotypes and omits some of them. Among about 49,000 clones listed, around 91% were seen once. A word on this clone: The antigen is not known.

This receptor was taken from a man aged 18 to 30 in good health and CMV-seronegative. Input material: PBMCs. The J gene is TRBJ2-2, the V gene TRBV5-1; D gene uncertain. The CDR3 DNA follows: TGCGCCAGCAGCTTCAGGTCGAACACCGGGGAGCTGTTTTTT. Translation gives CASSFRSNTGELFF.